Each of the 9 T cell receptor beta chains below was sequenced from the same sample in a study of identical twins. TCRdb re-analysed the 5' RACE reads in MiXCR, keeping a single row per CDR3 protein. Among nearly 900,000 distinct CDR3 sequences listed, roughly an eighth were seen once. The same data also contributed to another study, on yellow fever vaccine responses in identical twins.

Sequenced input: PBMCs. These receptors were collected from a woman between 18 and 29 years old in good health.

This clonotype came up a few times. J is TRBJ2-7 and V is TRBV10-3, with 9 nucleotides matching TRBD2. Germline V gene sequence: CDR1 ENHRY, CDR2 SYGVKD. V shed 0 bases and J 6 bases; nucleotides not matched to a gene: 3. This CDR3 is built from 14 residues. DNA for the CDR3: TGTGCCATCAGTGAGTCGGGACTAGCCTCCGAGCAGTACTTC. This sequence encodes CAISESGLASEQYF.

In its sample, this clonotype was seen many times. The chain employs TRBV12-3 or TRBV12-4 and TRBJ1-2; 9 positions match TRBD1. The CDR3 loop spans 13 amino acids. With V trimmed by 7 bases and J by 13 bases, 13 bases remained unmatched. The CDR3 DNA sequence: TGTGCCAGCAACACTCACTCGGACAGGGGTCGCACCTTC. Protein product: CASNTHSDRGRTF.

This CDR3 is CASSFLVTGELFF. In DNA, the CDR3 is TGTGCCAGCAGCTTCCTAGTAACCGGGGAGCTGTTTTTT. The chain couples TRBV5-6 to TRBJ2-2; no clear D. Between the trimmed V and J ends, which lost 2 bases and 5 bases, there was a span of 7 bases. CDR1 and CDR2 (germline): SGHDT, YYEEEE. The CDR3 consists of 13 residues.

This chain joins TRBV7-6 and TRBJ2-1; 8 nucleotides agree with TRBD2. The CDR3 extends over 18 amino acids. Trimming removed 4 bases from V and 5 bases from J; junction bases left unmatched: 16. The germline gives CDR1 SGHVS, CDR2 FNYEAQ. The CDR3 region has the DNA TGTGCCAGCAGCTCTTCGGGGCGGGGGGTCCTCAGAAACAATGAGCAGTTCTTC. It yields the protein CASSSSGRGVLRNNEQFF.

The chain links TRBV15 to TRBJ2-5, with TRBD1 as a possible D gene (5 bases). V gave up 4 bases and J gave up 3 bases, with 18 bases separating them. The CDR3 is 16 amino acids. Germline CDR1 reads LNHNV; CDR2 reads YYDKDF (reference sequence). CDR3 amino acids: CATSNLRSQGKETQYF. The CDR3 DNA reads TGTGCCACCAGCAATCTTAGATCGCAGGGTAAAGAGACCCAGTACTTC.

This clonotype was observed a handful of times. The V gene is TRBV28, the J gene TRBJ1-2; D gene ambiguous. Germline V lookup: CDR1 MDHEN, CDR2 SYDVKM. V gave up 10 bases and J gave up 5 bases, with 14 bases separating them. The CDR3 contains 12 residues. The CDR3 region has the DNA TGTGCCACGGAGGGCAAAACTTATGGCTACACCTTC. Translation: CATEGKTYGYTF.

This clonotype was seen a few times. The V gene is TRBV4-1, the J gene TRBJ2-7; 7 bases line up with TRBD2. Germline CDR1 reads MGHRA; CDR2 reads YSYEKL. The trim removed 2 bases at V and 3 bases at J, leaving 4 bases unmatched. CDR3 length: 14 residues. CDR3 DNA sequence: TGCGCCAGCAGCCAACAACCGGGGGGCTACGAGCAGTACGTC. Encoded protein: CASSQQPGGYEQYV.

The rearrangement links TRBV5-1 to TRBJ2-7; 7 bases align to TRBD1. The CDR3 runs 16 residues. V trimming: 0 bases; J trimming: 2 bases; junction bases outside the gene matches: 8. CDR1 SGHRS and CDR2 YFSETQ come from the germline V gene. The CDR3 DNA follows: TGCGCCAGCAGCTTGGGACCCTCGGGACAGCCCTACGAGCAGTACGTC. It yields the protein CASSLGPSGQPYEQYV.

This chain joins TRBV14 and TRBJ2-3, with no clear D. Germline-derived CDR1 and CDR2 are SGHDN and FVKESK. The CDR3 is 11 residues long. Trimming took off 1 base at V and 11 bases at J, with 7 bases between the two ends. The DNA of the CDR3 is TGTGCCAGCAGCCAAGCTCTCTGGCAGTATTTT. It specifies CASSQALWQYF.